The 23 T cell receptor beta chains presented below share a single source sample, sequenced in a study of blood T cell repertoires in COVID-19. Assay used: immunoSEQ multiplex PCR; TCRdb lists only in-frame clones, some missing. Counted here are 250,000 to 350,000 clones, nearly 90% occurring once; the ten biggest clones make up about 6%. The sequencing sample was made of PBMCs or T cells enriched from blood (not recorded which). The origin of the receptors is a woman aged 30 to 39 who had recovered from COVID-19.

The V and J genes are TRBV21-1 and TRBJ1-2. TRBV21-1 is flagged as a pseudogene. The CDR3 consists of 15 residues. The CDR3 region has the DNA TGTGCCAGCAGCAAAGGACCCCGGAGGAGCTATGGCTACACCTTC. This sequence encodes CASSKGPRRSYGYTF.

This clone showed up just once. The CDR3 DNA reads TGTGCCACCAGCAGAACCCAGGACAGGGCGAACTATGGCTACACCTTC. As protein: CATSRTQDRANYGYTF. The gene calls are TRBV15 and TRBJ1-2; 8 bases are shared with TRBD1. The junction had 7 bases not matched to a gene; V was cut back by 2 bases and J by 2 bases. The CDR3 contains 16 residues. Germline V gene sequence: CDR1 LNHNV, CDR2 YYDKDF (reference sequence).

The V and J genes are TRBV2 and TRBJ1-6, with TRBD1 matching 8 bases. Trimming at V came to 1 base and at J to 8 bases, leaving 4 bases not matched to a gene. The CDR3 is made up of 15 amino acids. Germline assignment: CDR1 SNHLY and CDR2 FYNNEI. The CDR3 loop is CASSEGSGGYSPLHF. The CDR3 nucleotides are TGTGCCAGCAGTGAAGGTTCAGGGGGCTATTCACCCCTCCACTTT. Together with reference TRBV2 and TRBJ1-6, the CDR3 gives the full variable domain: EPEVTQTPSHQVTQMGQEVILRCVPISNHLYFYWYRQILGQKVEFLVSFYNNEISEKSEIFDDQFSVERPDGSNFTLKIRSTKLEDSAMYFCASSEGSGGYSPLHFGNGTRLTVT.

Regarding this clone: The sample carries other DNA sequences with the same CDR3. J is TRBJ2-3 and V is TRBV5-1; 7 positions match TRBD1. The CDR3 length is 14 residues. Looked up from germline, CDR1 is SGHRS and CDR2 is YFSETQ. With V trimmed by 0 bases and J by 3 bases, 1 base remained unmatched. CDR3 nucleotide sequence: TGCGCCAGCAGCTTGGACAGGGGAACAGATACGCAGTATTTT. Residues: CASSLDRGTDTQYF.

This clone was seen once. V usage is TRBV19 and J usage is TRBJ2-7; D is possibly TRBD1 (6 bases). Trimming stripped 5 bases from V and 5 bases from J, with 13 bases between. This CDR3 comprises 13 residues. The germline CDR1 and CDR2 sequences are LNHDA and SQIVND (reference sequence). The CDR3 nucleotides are TGTGCCAGTAGTCTACAGGGTATCAACGAGCAGTACTTC. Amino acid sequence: CASSLQGINEQYF.

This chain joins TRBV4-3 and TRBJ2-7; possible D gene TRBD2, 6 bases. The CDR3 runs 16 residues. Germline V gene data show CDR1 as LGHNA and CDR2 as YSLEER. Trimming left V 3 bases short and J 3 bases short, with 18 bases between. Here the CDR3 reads CASSQAHGGTSYEQYF. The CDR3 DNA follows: TGCGCCAGCAGCCAGGCGCATGGCGGGACGAGCTACGAGCAGTACTTC.

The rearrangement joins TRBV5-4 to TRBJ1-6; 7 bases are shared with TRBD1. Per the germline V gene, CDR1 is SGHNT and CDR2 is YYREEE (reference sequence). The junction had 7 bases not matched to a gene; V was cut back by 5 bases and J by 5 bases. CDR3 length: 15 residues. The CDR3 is CASRRAGTDNSPLHF. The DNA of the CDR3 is TGTGCCAGCAGGCGGGCCGGGACAGATAATTCACCCCTCCACTTT.

CDR3 protein: CASSPDRTNYNVLTF. DNA for the CDR3: TGTGCCAGCTCACCGGACAGGACCAACTATAACGTCCTGACTTTC. The chain is built from TRBV18 and TRBJ2-6; TRBD1 aligns across 7 bases. This CDR3 has 15 amino acids. After removal of 3 bases from V and 10 bases from J, the junction contained 9 bases not matched to a gene. The germline V gene encodes CDR1 KGHSH and CDR2 LQKENI.

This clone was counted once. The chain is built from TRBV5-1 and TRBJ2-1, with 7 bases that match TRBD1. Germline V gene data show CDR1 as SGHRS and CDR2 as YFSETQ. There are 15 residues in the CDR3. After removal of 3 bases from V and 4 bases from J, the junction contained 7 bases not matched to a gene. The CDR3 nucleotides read TGCGCCAGCAGCTGGGACAGTTCGACGTACAATGAGCAGTTCTTC. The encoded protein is CASSWDSSTYNEQFF.

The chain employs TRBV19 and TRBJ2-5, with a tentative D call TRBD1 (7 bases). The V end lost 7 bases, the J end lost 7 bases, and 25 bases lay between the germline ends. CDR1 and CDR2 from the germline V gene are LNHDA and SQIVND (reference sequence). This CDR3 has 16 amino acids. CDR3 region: CASNPLGPEGAGTQYF. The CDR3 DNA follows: TGTGCCAGTAACCCCCTTGGCCCGGAGGGGGCGGGGACCCAGTACTTC.

The CDR3 nucleotides read TGTGCCAGCAGTTTATCTTCAGGGCTCCCCTACTATGGCTACACCTTC. Residues: CASSLSSGLPYYGYTF. The rearrangement joins TRBV27 to TRBJ1-2, with D perhaps matching TRBD1 (5 bases). Germline lookup yields CDR1 MNHEY and CDR2 SMNVEV (reference sequence). Trimming took 0 bases from V and 3 from J, leaving 14 bases between them. The CDR3 is 16 amino acids.

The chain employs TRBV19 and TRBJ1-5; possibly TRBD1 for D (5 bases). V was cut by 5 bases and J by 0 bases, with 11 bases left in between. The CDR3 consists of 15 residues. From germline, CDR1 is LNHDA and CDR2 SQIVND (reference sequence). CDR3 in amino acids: CASSAKDISNQPQHF. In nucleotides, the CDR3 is TGTGCCAGTAGTGCAAAGGACATTAGCAATCAGCCCCAGCATTTT. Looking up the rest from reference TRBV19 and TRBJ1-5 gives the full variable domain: DGGITQSPKYLFRKEGQNVTLSCEQNLNHDAMYWYRQDPGQGLRLIYYSQIVNDFQKGDIAEGYSVSREKKESFPLTVTSAQKNPTAFYLCASSAKDISNQPQHFGDGTRLSIL.

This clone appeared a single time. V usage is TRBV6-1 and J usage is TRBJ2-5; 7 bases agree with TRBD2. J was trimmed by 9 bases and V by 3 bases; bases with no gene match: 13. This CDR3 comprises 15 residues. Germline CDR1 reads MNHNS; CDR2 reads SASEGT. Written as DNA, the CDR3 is TGTGCCAGCAGTGAGGGGGGGGTCCCTTCTTCGTCCCAGTACTTC. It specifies CASSEGGVPSSSQYF.

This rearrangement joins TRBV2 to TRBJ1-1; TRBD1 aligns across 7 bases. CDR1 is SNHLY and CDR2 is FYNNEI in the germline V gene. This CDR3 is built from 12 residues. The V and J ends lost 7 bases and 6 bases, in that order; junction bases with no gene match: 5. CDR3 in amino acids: CASTGQVPEAFF. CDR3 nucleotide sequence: TGTGCCAGCACCGGACAGGTCCCTGAAGCTTTCTTT.

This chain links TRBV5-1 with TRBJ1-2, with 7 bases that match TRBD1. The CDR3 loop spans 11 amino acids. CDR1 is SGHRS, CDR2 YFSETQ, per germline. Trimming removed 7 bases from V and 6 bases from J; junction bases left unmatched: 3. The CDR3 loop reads CASEGTDGYTF. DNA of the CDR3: TGCGCCAGCGAAGGGACAGATGGCTACACCTTC.

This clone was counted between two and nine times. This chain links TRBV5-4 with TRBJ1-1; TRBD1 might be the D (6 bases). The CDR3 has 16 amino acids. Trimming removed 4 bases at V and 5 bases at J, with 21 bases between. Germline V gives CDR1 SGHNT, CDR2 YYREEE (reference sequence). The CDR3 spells CASSGGGRPSGTEAFF. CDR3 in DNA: TGTGCCAGCAGCGGGGGGGGGCGCCCTAGCGGTACTGAAGCTTTCTTT.

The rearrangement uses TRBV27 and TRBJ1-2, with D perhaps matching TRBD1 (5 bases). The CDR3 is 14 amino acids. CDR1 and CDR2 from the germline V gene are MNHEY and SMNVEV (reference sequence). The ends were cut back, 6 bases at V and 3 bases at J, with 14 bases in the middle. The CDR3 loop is CASSDGAGHYGYTF. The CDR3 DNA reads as TGTGCCAGCAGCGACGGGGCGGGACACTATGGCTACACCTTC.

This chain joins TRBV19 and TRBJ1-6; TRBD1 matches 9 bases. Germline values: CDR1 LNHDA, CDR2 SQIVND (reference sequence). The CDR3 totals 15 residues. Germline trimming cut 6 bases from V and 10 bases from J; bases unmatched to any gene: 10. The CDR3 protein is CASSFGTGLRSPLHF. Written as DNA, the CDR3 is TGTGCCAGTAGCTTCGGGACAGGGTTAAGGTCACCCCTCCACTTT.

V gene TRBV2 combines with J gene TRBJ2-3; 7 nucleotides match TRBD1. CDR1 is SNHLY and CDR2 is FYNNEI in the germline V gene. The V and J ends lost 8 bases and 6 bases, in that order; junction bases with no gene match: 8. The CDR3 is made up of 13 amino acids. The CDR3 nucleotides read TGTGCCAGCTCAAGGGGGCGCTTGGATACGCAGTATTTT. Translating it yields CASSRGRLDTQYF.

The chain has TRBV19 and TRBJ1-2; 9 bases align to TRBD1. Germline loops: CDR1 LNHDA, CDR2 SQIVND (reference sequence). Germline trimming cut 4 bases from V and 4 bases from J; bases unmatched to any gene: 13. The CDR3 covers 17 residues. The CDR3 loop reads CASSTNAYRGRSYGYTF. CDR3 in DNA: TGTGCCAGTAGTACGAACGCCTACAGGGGGCGTAGCTATGGCTACACCTTC.

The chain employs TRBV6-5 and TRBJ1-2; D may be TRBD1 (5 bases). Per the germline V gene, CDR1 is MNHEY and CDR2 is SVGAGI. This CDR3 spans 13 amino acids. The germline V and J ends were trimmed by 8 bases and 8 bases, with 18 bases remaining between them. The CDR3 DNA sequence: TGTGCCAGCCAAATCGGGACTCGGCTGGGCTACACCTTC. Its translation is CASQIGTRLGYTF.

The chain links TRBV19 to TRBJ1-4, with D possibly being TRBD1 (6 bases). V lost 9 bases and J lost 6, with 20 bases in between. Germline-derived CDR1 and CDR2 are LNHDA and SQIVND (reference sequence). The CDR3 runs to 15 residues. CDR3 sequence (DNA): TGTGCCAGACCCCCCGCGGGGGCGGTGGATGAAAAACTGTTTTTT. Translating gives CARPPAGAVDEKLFF.

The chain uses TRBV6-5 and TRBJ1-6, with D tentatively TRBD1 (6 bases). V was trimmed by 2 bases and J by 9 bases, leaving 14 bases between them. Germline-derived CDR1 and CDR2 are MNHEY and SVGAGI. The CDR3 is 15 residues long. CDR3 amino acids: CASSYRAGEGSPLHF. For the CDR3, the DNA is TGTGCCAGCAGTTACCGGGCAGGGGAAGGTTCACCCCTCCACTTT.